Below, one TCR beta chain is given with its context. This sample was included in a study of blood T cell repertoires in COVID-19. Study as a whole: Nucleic acid was either cDNA or gDNA, and it came from T cells, B-cell-depleted T cells, or PBMCs.

In the study's own analysis: By means of reference gene primer amplification, nucleated cell counts were estimated. Sequencing used immunoSEQ multiplex PCR; TCRdb keeps in-frame clones, though not all of them. D and trimming come from the DNA, and the V and J calls and clone size come from that table. The sample consists of about 42,000 clones, approximately 86% of them appearing once. The CDR3 sequence is 16 residues long. Trimming stripped 1 base from V and 4 bases from J, with 16 bases between. The germline CDR1 and CDR2 sequences are MNHEY and SMNVEV (reference sequence). The sequenced material came from peripheral blood. This chain connects TRBV27 to TRBJ2-5; the D gene is possibly TRBD1 (5 bases). The receptor was isolated from a man aged 45 to 65 with active COVID-19. The CDR3 sequence: CASSLWPGIQGETQYF. For the CDR3, the DNA is TGTGCCAGCAGTTTATGGCCCGGAATCCAGGGAGAGACCCAGTACTTC.